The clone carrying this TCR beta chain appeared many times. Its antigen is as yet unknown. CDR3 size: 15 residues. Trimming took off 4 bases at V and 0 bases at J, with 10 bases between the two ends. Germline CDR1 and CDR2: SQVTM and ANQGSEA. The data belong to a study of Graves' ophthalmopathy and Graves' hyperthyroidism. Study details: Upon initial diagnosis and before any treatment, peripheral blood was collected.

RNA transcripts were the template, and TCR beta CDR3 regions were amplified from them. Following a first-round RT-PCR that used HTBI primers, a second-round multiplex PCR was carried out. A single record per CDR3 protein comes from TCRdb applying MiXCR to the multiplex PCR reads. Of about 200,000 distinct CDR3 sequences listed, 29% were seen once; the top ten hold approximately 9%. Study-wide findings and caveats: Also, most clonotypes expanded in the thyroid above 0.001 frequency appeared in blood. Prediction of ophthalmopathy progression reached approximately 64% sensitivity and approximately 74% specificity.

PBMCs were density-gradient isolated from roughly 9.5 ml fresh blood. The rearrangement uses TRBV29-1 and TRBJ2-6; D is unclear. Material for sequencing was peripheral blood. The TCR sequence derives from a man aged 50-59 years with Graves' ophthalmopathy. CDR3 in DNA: TGCAGCGTTGCTTCCGGTCTCTCTGGGGCCAACGTCCTGACTTTC. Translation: CSVASGLSGANVLTF.